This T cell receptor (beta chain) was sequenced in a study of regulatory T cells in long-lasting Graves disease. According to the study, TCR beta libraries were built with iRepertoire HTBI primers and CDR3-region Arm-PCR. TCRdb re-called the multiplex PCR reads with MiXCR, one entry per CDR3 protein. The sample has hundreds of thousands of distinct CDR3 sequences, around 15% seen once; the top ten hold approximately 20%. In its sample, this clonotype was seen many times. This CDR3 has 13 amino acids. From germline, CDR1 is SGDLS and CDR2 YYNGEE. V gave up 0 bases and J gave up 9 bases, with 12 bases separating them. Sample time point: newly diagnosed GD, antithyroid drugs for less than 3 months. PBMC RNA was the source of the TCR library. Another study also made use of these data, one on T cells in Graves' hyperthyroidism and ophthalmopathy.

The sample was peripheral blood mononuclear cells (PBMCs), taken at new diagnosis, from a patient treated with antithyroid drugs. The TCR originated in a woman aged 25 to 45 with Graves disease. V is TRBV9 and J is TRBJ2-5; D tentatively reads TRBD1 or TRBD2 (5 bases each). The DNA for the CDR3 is TGTGCCAGCAGCGTAGGAGGGGCAACGGCCCAGTACTTC. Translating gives CASSVGGATAQYF. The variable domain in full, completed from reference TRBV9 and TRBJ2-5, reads DSGVTQTPKHLITATGQRVTLRCSPRSGDLSVYWYQQSLDQGLQFLIQYYNGEERAKGNILERFSAQQFPDLHSELNLSSLELGDSALYFCASSVGGATAQYFGPGTRLLVL.